One sample yielded the 30 T cell receptor beta chains listed below, sequenced in a study of HIV-infected patients and healthy controls (dated by TCRdb to the mid-2010s). Whole blood was used without fractionating the cells, so the repertoire represented all peripheral T cells without sorting. The library was made by 5' RACE. Instrument used: Illumina MiSeq. Using SuperScript III with primers targeting the alpha and beta constant regions, 500 ng of RNA was reverse transcribed. Separate alpha and beta chain libraries were generated by chain-specific third strand synthesis with multiplexing indices. TCRdb passed the public sequencing reads through fastp at Q25 and MiXCR, retaining productive beta sequences. Records with the same CDR3 protein are collapsed into one entry carrying the most frequent genes and DNA. The sample yields around 10,000 distinct CDR3 sequences; less than 9.5% were counted once. The biggest ten clones account for around 36% of the sample.

Sequencing used blood, obtained before antiretroviral therapy. These receptors all come from an adult with HIV infection.

The DNA for the CDR3 is TGTGCCAGCAGTTTAGAGCGGGGGTACTACGAGCAGTACTTC. It codes for CASSLERGYYEQYF. The genes are TRBV28 and TRBJ2-7, with 8 bases lining up with TRBD2. V dropped 2 bases and J dropped 3; count of bases not matched to a gene: 3. The CDR3 is 14 amino acids. CDR1 is MDHEN and CDR2 is SYDVKM in the germline V gene.

The rearrangement joins TRBV6-1 to TRBJ2-1, with D perhaps matching TRBD1 (5 bases). The germline V gene encodes CDR1 MNHNS and CDR2 SASEGT. The CDR3 is made up of 14 amino acids. Trimming took 6 bases from V and 6 from J, leaving 15 bases between them. In nucleotides, the CDR3 is TGTGCCAGCAGGCAGGGTTCCCTCCCCAATGAGCAGTTCTTC. Amino acids: CASRQGSLPNEQFF.

Ten or more counts support this clonotype. V gene TRBV5-1 combines with J gene TRBJ2-6; 7 bases fit TRBD1. The V gene's germline CDR1 is SGHRS and CDR2 YFSETQ. The CDR3 runs to 16 residues. J gave up 2 bases and V 6 bases, and 8 bases lay outside the gene matches. CDR3 nucleotide sequence: TGCGCCAGCAACGATGCCCAGGGGGCTGGGGCCAACGTCCTGACTTTC. Its protein product is CASNDAQGAGANVLTF.

This clonotype was detected many times. The gene calls are TRBV2 and TRBJ1-2; D remains ambiguous. The V end lost 8 bases, the J end lost 0 bases, and 16 bases lay between the germline ends. Germline-derived CDR1 and CDR2 are SNHLY and FYNNEI. The CDR3 has 15 residues. Written as DNA, the CDR3 is TGTGCCAGCGAGGGAACCGAAAGCTCTAACTATGGCTACACCTTC. Its translation: CASEGTESSNYGYTF.

This clonotype was seen ten or more times. The chain joins TRBV5-1 to TRBJ1-2; 8 bases map to TRBD1. The CDR3 runs 14 residues. Germline loops: CDR1 SGHRS, CDR2 YFSETQ. Unmatched junction bases numbered 6, after V lost 4 bases and J lost 4 bases. CDR3 sequence reads: CASSGNGQGYGYTF. The CDR3 DNA sequence: TGCGCCAGCAGCGGGAATGGACAGGGCTATGGCTACACCTTC.

At least ten counts were recorded for this clonotype. V gene TRBV6-2 or TRBV6-3 combines with J gene TRBJ2-2; TRBD2 agrees at 8 bases. Per the germline V gene, CDR1 is MNHEY and CDR2 is SVGEGT. V lost 5 bases to trimming and J lost 1 base; unmatched junction nucleotides: 9. The CDR3 sequence is 17 residues long. This CDR3 is CASSGRVLAVNTGELFF. The CDR3 DNA reads as TGTGCCAGCAGTGGAAGAGTACTAGCGGTGAACACCGGGGAGCTGTTTTTT.

This clonotype was counted ten times or more. The chain employs TRBV30 and TRBJ2-3, with TRBD1 as a possible D gene (5 bases). This CDR3 is built from 15 residues. Trimming shortened V by 0 bases and J by 2 bases, and 12 bases separated the two germline ends. The germline V gene encodes CDR1 GTSNPN and CDR2 SVGIG (reference sequence). The DNA of the CDR3 is TGTGCCTGGAGTGTAAAAGGGGTCTTCACAGATACGCAGTATTTT. It yields the protein CAWSVKGVFTDTQYF.

This clonotype was counted ten times or more. V gene TRBV7-3 combines with J gene TRBJ1-1; D is perhaps TRBD1 (5 bases). Germline V gene data show CDR1 as SGHTA and CDR2 as FQGTGA. CDR3 size: 13 residues. Trimming pared 2 bases from V and 6 bases from J, leaving 10 bases between. CDR3 coding DNA: TGTGCCAGCAGCTTAGGGGGTAGGGCTGAAGCTTTCTTT. This encodes CASSLGGRAEAFF.

This clonotype was found many times. The V call is TRBV19, the J call TRBJ2-2; D ambiguous. The CDR3 length is 13 residues. Looked up from germline, CDR1 is LNHDA and CDR2 is SQIVND (reference sequence). V lost 3 bases and J lost 3, with 5 bases in between. The CDR3 here is CASSILDTGELFF. CDR3 in DNA: TGTGCCAGTAGTATCTTGGACACCGGGGAGCTGTTTTTT.

At least ten counts were recorded for this clonotype. The V and J genes are TRBV7-9 and TRBJ1-1, with a tentative D call TRBD1 (5 bases). CDR3 length: 13 residues. Germline loops: CDR1 SEHNR, CDR2 FQNEAQ (reference sequence). V lost 6 bases, J lost 5 bases, and 13 bases lay in between. The CDR3 DNA reads as TGTGCCAGCAGTTGGGACCGAGGGACTGAAGCTTTCTTT. Translation gives CASSWDRGTEAFF.

This clonotype came up many times. CDR3 loop: CASSKDKTDTQYF. In DNA form, the CDR3 reads TGTGCCAGCAGCAAAGACAAAACAGATACGCAGTATTTT. The chain recombines TRBV7-8 with TRBJ2-3, with D hard to call. The CDR3 contains 13 residues. Deletions cut 5 bases from V and 3 bases from J, with 9 bases between. Germline-derived CDR1 and CDR2 are SGHVS and FQNEAQ.

The chain uses TRBV5-1 and TRBJ2-2; no definite D call. With 3 bases removed from V and 8 bases from J, the gap between germline ends came to 5 bases. Looked up from germline, CDR1 is SGHRS and CDR2 is YFSETQ. The CDR3 extends over 11 amino acids. The CDR3 here is CASSSSGELFF. The CDR3 region has the DNA TGCGCCAGCAGCTCTTCAGGGGAGCTGTTTTTT.

This clonotype was found many times. This chain uses TRBV7-3 with TRBJ2-3; D is unresolved. This CDR3 is 11 amino acids long. Germline loops: CDR1 SGHTA, CDR2 FQGTGA. The ends were cut back, 9 bases at V and 5 bases at J, with 9 bases in the middle. In nucleotides, the CDR3 is TGTGCCAGTTCGCGTCAAGATACGCAGTATTTT. This encodes CASSRQDTQYF.

The chain has TRBV7-2 and TRBJ2-2; D is perhaps TRBD2 (7 bases). The germline CDR1 and CDR2 sequences are SGHTA and FQGNSA. The CDR3 contains 16 residues. The V gene lost 6 bases and the J gene lost 5 bases, with 19 bases spanning the gap. CDR3 nucleotides: TGTGCCAGCAGTCCATTCGGAGGGGGGGGGACCGGGGAGCTGTTTTTT. Its translation: CASSPFGGGGTGELFF.

The table lists this clonotype with many counts. This chain links TRBV6-2 or TRBV6-3 with TRBJ2-2; D unresolved. This CDR3 spans 14 amino acids. Germline-derived CDR1 and CDR2 are MNHEY and SVGEGT. Trimming stripped 5 bases from V and 4 bases from J, with 11 bases between. CDR3 sequence (DNA): TGTGCCAGCAGTCCACAGAGTCTCACCGGGGAGCTGTTTTTT. It yields the protein CASSPQSLTGELFF.

This clonotype was observed at least ten times. The V call is TRBV6-2 or TRBV6-3, the J call TRBJ2-7; D not certain. This CDR3 is 15 amino acids long. The germline gives CDR1 MNHEY, CDR2 SVGEGT. V was clipped by 0 bases and J by 3 bases, with 12 bases between them. The CDR3 reads CASSYSIAWGYEQYF. The DNA for the CDR3 is TGTGCCAGCAGTTACTCGATAGCTTGGGGCTACGAGCAGTACTTC.

In its sample, this clonotype ranks as medium-sized. This CDR3 reads CASSSVWDSRVEQYF. CDR3 coding DNA: TGTGCCAGCAGCTCAGTCTGGGACTCCCGGGTCGAGCAGTACTTC. The rearrangement uses TRBV7-2 and TRBJ2-7; the D gene is possibly TRBD2 (6 bases). Germline V gene sequence: CDR1 SGHTA, CDR2 FQGNSA. This CDR3 has 15 amino acids. V lost 4 bases to trimming and J lost 6 bases, with 19 bases between them.

This clonotype was detected ten times or more. This sequence joins TRBV7-2 and TRBJ2-7, with 9 bases lining up with TRBD1. This CDR3 contains 15 residues. Per the germline V gene, CDR1 is SGHTA and CDR2 is FQGNSA. Trimming removed 5 bases from V and 2 bases from J; junction bases left unmatched: 7. CDR3 amino acids: CASSPVTGGAYEQYF. CDR3 DNA sequence: TGTGCCAGCAGCCCAGTGACAGGGGGGGCCTACGAGCAGTACTTC.

This clonotype was counted many times. This sequence joins TRBV27 and TRBJ2-7; 11 nucleotides match TRBD1. The V gene end was trimmed by 3 bases and the J gene end by 7 bases; junction bases not matched to a gene: 5. The length of the CDR3 is 14 residues. Germline loops: CDR1 MNHEY, CDR2 SMNVEV (reference sequence). CDR3 loop: CASSLDRGHGEQYF. CDR3 coding DNA: TGTGCCAGCAGTTTGGACAGGGGGCATGGTGAGCAGTACTTC.

This clonotype was counted ten times or more. The rearrangement joins TRBV13 to TRBJ1-2; D is perhaps TRBD1 (5 bases). The V end was cut by 1 base, the J end by 2 bases, with 11 bases between. Germline CDR1 is PRHDT and CDR2 is FYEKMQ (reference sequence). CDR3 length: 15 residues. The chain's CDR3 is CASSLDGGSNYGYTF. In nucleotides, the CDR3 is TGTGCCAGCAGCTTAGACGGGGGGTCCAACTATGGCTACACCTTC. Full variable domain (remainder filled in from reference TRBV13 and TRBJ1-2): AAGVIQSPRHLIKEKRETATLKCYPIPRHDTVYWYQQGPGQDPQFLISFYEKMQSDKGSIPDRFSAQQFSDYHSELNMSSLELGDSALYFCASSLDGGSNYGYTFGSGTRLTVV.

This clonotype was recorded at least ten times. The rearrangement joins TRBV4-2 to TRBJ2-3; no clear D gene. CDR1 and CDR2 (germline): LGHNA, YNFKEQ. V lost 0 bases to trimming and J lost 4 bases, with 5 bases between them. The CDR3 runs to 13 residues. The CDR3 DNA is TGTGCCAGCAGCCAAGAGTCTCCAGATACGCAGTATTTT. It specifies CASSQESPDTQYF.

This clonotype has ten or more counts. The rearrangement joins TRBV6-1 to TRBJ2-5, with no clear D. This CDR3 contains 13 residues. The germline V gene encodes CDR1 MNHNS and CDR2 SASEGT. Trimming pared 1 base from V and 1 base from J, leaving 4 bases between. The CDR3 DNA reads as TGTGCCAGCAGTGAAGAGATCCAAGAGACCCAGTACTTC. Encoded protein: CASSEEIQETQYF.

This clonotype was observed at least ten times. This chain connects TRBV28 to TRBJ1-5, with TRBD1 as a possible D gene (5 bases). Germline CDR1 is MDHEN and CDR2 is SYDVKM. This CDR3 is built from 15 residues. V was clipped by 3 bases and J by 2 bases, with 11 bases between them. In DNA form, the CDR3 reads TGTGCCAGCAGTTTGCCCCAGGGTGGCAATCAGCCCCAGCATTTT. Its translation is CASSLPQGGNQPQHF. Supplemented by reference TRBV28 and TRBJ1-5, the full variable domain reads DVKVTQSSRYLVKRTGEKVFLECVQDMDHENMFWYRQDPGLGLRLIYFSYDVKMKEKGDIPEGYSVSREKKERFSLILESASTNQTSMYLCASSLPQGGNQPQHFGDGTRLSIL.

In its sample, this clonotype is medium-sized (0.01 to 0.1%). This chain links TRBV4-3 with TRBJ2-2, with unresolved D. Trimming cost V 0 bases and J 6 bases, with 11 bases left between them. Germline V gives CDR1 LGHNA, CDR2 YSLEER. The CDR3 loop spans 15 amino acids. CDR3 residues: CASSQDAGFAGELFF. In nucleotides, the CDR3 is TGCGCCAGCAGCCAAGATGCCGGTTTCGCCGGGGAGCTGTTTTTT.

In its sample, this clonotype was seen many times. The rearrangement links TRBV7-2 to TRBJ2-7; 9 bases map to TRBD2. In germline, CDR1 is SGHTA, CDR2 FQGNSA. This CDR3 region has 14 residues. Unmatched junction bases numbered 6, after V lost 5 bases and J lost 4 bases. CDR3 region: CASSTYLAGYEQYF. The CDR3 DNA is TGTGCCAGCAGCACATATCTAGCGGGATACGAGCAGTACTTC.

This clonotype was detected ten times or more. This rearrangement joins TRBV6-6 to TRBJ2-3; TRBD2 agrees at 10 bases. With 2 bases clipped from V and 3 bases from J, the junction kept 8 bases outside the gene matches. CDR1 is MNHNY and CDR2 is SVGAGI in the germline V gene (reference sequence). This CDR3 is built from 17 residues. The CDR3 DNA sequence: TGTGCCAGCAGTTACCCCAGCGGGGGGGCCCGTACAGATACGCAGTATTTT. Translation: CASSYPSGGARTDTQYF.

This clonotype was counted at least ten times. CDR3 nucleotide sequence: TGTGCCAGCACCTCTCTAACGGGGGGGCATGAGCAGTACTTC. Protein product: CASTSLTGGHEQYF. The V gene is TRBV28, the J gene TRBJ2-7, with 8 nucleotides matching TRBD2. CDR1 is MDHEN and CDR2 is SYDVKM in the germline V gene. Unmatched junction bases numbered 12, after V lost 7 bases and J lost 7 bases. This CDR3 is built from 14 residues.

In DNA, the CDR3 is TGTGCCAGCAGTTCGCCCGAGACTAGCGGGGCCCCAGGGGCTCATGAGCAGTTCTTC. Its protein product is CASSSPETSGAPGAHEQFF. The chain joins TRBV12-3 or TRBV12-4 to TRBJ2-1, with 11 positions matching TRBD2. The CDR3 is 19 residues long. V lost 4 bases, J lost 8 bases, and 19 bases stayed unmatched.

This clonotype was seen many times. The chain is built from TRBV18 and TRBJ2-7, with TRBD1 matching 10 bases. Per germline, CDR1 KGHSH and CDR2 LQKENI. V gave up 2 bases and J gave up 7 bases; unmatched junction bases: 11. The CDR3 is 16 amino acids. The CDR3: CASSPWLRTGGVEQYF. The CDR3 bases are TGTGCCAGCTCACCATGGTTGCGGACAGGGGGTGTGGAGCAGTACTTC.

The genes are TRBV29-1 and TRBJ2-7; possible D gene TRBD1, 5 bases. The CDR3 covers 14 residues. Germline CDR1 reads SQVTM; CDR2 reads ANQGSEA. Trimming left V 0 bases short and J 5 bases short, with 14 bases between. The CDR3 loop is CSVEDVQGFDEQYF. In DNA form, the CDR3 reads TGCAGCGTTGAAGATGTCCAGGGATTTGACGAGCAGTACTTC.